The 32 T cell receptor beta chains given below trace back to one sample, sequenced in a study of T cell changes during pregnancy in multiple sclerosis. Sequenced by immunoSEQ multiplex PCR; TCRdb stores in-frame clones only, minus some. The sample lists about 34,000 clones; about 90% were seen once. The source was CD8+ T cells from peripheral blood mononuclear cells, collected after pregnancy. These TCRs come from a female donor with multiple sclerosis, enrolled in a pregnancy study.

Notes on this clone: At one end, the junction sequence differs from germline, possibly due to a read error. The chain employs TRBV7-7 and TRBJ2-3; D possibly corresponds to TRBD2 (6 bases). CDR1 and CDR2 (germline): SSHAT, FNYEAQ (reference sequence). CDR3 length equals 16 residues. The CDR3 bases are TGTGCTAGCAGCCCCCGGGACTCGTTCTGCACAGATACGCAGTATTTT. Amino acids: CASSPRDSFCTDTQYF.

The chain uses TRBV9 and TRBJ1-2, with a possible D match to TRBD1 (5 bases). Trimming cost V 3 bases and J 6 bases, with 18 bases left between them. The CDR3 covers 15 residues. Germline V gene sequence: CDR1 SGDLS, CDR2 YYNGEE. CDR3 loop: CASSATGPNLNGYTF. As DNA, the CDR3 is TGTGCCAGCAGCGCAACAGGACCCAACCTCAATGGCTACACCTTC.

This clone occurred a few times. CDR3 in DNA: TGTGCCAGCAGTTTACGTCCGGGGAATGGCTACACCTTC. It is translated as CASSLRPGNGYTF. The gene calls are TRBV27 and TRBJ1-2; no reliable D call. V was clipped by 2 bases and J by 6 bases, with 10 bases between them. CDR3 size: 13 residues. The germline V gene encodes CDR1 MNHEY and CDR2 SMNVEV (reference sequence).

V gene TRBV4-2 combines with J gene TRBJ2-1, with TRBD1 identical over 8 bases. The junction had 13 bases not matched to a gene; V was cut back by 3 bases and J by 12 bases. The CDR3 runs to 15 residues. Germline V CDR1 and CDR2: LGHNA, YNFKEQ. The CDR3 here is CASSHEDRAAAGQFF. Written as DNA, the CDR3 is TGTGCCAGCAGCCATGAGGACAGGGCAGCCGCTGGGCAGTTCTTC.

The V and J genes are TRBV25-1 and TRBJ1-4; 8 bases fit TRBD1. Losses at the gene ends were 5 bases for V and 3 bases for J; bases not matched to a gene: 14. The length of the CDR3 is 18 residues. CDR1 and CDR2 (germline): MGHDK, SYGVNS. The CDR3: CASSQGGMGQDPNEKLFF. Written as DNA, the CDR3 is TGTGCCAGCAGTCAGGGCGGTATGGGACAGGACCCTAATGAAAAACTGTTTTTT.

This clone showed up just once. The CDR3 loop reads CASSLWGSGGNNEQFF. In nucleotides, the CDR3 is TGTGCCAGCAGTCTTTGGGGTAGCGGGGGCAACAATGAGCAGTTCTTC. The chain recombines TRBV27 with TRBJ2-1, with TRBD2 matching over 9 bases. Trimming at V came to 5 bases and at J to 5 bases, leaving 10 bases not matched to a gene. Per germline, CDR1 MNHEY and CDR2 SMNVEV (reference sequence). CDR3 length: 16 residues.

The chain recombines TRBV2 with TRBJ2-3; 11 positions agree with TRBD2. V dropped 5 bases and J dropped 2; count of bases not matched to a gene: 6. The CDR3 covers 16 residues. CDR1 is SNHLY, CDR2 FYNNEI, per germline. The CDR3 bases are TGTGCCAGCAGTACGACTAGCGGGGATCTCACAGATACGCAGTATTTT. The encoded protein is CASSTTSGDLTDTQYF.

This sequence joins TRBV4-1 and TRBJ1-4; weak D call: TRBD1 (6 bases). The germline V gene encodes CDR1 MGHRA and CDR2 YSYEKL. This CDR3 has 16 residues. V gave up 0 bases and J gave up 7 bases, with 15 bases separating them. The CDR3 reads CASSQDPGRGSEKLFF. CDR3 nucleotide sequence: TGCGCCAGCAGCCAAGATCCCGGCAGGGGTAGTGAAAAACTGTTTTTT.

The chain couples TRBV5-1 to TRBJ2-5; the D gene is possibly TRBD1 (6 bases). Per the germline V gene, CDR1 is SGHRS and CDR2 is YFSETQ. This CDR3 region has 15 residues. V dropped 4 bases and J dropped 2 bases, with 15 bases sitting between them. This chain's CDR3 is CASSLSTGLQETQYF. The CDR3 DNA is TGCGCCAGCAGCCTCTCTACAGGGTTGCAAGAGACCCAGTACTTC.

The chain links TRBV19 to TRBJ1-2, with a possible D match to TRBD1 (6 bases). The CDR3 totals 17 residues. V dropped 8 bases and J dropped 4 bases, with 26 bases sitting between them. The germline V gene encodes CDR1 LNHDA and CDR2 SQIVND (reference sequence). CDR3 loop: CASSKDGTPHAAYGYTF. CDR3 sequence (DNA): TGTGCCAGTTCTAAAGACGGGACACCCCATGCCGCCTATGGCTACACCTTC.

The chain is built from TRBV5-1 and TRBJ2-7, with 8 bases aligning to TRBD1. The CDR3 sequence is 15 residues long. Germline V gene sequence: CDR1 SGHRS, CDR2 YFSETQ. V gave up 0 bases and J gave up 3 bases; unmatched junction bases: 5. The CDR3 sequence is CASSLGTGSRYEQYF. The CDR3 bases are TGCGCCAGCAGCTTGGGGACAGGGAGCCGCTACGAGCAGTACTTC.

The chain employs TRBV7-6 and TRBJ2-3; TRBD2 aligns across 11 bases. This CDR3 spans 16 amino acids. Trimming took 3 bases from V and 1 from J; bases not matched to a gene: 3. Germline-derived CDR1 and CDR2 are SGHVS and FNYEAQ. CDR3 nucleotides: TGTGCCAGCAGCTTTAGACTAGCGGGACGCACAGATACGCAGTATTTT. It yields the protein CASSFRLAGRTDTQYF.

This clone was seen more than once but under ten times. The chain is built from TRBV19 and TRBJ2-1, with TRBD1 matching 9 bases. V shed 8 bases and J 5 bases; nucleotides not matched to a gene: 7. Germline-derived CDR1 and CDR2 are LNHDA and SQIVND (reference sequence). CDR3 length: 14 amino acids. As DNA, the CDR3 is TGTGCCAGTGTCACGCGACAGGGGGACAATGAGCAGTTCTTC. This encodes CASVTRQGDNEQFF.

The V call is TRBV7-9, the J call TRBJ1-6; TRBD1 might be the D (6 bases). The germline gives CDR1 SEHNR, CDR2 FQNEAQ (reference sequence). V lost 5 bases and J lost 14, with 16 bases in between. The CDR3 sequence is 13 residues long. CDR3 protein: CASSRGGQISLHF. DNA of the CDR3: TGTGCCAGCAGCCGGGGTGGACAGATTTCCCTCCACTTT.

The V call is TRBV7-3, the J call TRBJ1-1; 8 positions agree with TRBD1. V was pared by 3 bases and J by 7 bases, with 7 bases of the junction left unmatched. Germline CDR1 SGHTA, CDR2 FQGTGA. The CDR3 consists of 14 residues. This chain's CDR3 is CASSLRQGAVEAFF. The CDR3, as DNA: TGTGCCAGCAGCTTGCGTCAGGGGGCGGTTGAAGCTTTCTTT.

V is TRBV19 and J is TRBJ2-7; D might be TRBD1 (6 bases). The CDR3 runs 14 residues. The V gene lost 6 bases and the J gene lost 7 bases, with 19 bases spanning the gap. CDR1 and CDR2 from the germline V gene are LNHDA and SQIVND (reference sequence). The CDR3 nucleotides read TGTGCCAGTAGGGCTGGTGGCAGGGGTGGGGAGCAGTACTTC. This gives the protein CASRAGGRGGEQYF.

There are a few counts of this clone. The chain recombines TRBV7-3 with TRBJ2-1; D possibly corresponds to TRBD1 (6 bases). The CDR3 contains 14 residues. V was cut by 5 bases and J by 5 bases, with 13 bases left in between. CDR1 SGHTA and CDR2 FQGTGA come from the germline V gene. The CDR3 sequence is CASSVLAGDNEQFF. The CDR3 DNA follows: TGTGCCAGCAGCGTCCTAGCAGGGGACAATGAGCAGTTCTTC.

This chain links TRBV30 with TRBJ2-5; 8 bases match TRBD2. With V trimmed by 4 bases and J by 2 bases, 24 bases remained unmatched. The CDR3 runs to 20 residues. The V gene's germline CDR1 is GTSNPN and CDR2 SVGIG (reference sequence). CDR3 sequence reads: CAWNSLGEGNSGVAQETQYF. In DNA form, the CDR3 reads TGTGCCTGGAATAGCTTAGGTGAAGGGAATAGCGGGGTCGCTCAAGAGACCCAGTACTTC.

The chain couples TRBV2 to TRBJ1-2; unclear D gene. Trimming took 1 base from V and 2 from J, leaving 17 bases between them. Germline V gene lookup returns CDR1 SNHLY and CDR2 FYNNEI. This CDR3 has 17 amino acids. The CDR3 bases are TGTGCCAGCAGTGAAGACGGTATGGCGCGGTTAAACTATGGCTACACCTTC. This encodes CASSEDGMARLNYGYTF.

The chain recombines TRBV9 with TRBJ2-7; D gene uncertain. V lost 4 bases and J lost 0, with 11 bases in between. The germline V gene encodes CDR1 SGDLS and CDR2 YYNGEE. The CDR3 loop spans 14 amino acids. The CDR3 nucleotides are TGTGCCAGCAGCCCTACGACAAGCTCCTACGAGCAGTACTTC. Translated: CASSPTTSSYEQYF. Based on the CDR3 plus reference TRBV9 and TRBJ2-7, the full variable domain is DSGVTQTPKHLITATGQRVTLRCSPRSGDLSVYWYQQSLDQGLQFLIQYYNGEERAKGNILERFSAQQFPDLHSELNLSSLELGDSALYFCASSPTTSSYEQYFGPGTRLTVT.

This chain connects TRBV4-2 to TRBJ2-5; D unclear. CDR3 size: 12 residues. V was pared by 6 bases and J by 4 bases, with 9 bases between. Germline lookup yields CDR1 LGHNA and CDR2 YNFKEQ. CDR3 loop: CASRGLRETQYF. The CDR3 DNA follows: TGTGCCAGCAGGGGCCTACGAGAGACCCAGTACTTC.

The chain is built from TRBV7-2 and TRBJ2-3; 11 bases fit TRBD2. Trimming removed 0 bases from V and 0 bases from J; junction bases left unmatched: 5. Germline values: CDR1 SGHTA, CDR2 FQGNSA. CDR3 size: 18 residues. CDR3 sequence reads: CASSLALAGGASTDTQYF. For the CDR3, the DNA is TGTGCCAGCAGCTTAGCTCTAGCGGGGGGCGCTAGCACAGATACGCAGTATTTT.

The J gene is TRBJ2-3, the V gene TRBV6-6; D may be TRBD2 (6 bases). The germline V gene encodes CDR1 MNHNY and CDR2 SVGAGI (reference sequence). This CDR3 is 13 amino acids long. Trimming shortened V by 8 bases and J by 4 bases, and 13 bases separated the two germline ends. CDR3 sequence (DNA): TGTGCCAGCGGGGGGAGTCGCGCAGATACGCAGTATTTT. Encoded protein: CASGGSRADTQYF.

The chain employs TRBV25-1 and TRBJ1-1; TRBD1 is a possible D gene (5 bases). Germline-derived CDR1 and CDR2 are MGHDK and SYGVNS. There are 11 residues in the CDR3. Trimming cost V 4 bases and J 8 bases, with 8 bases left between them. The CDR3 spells CASSGGVEAFF. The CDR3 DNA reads TGTGCCAGCAGTGGGGGGGTAGAAGCTTTCTTT.

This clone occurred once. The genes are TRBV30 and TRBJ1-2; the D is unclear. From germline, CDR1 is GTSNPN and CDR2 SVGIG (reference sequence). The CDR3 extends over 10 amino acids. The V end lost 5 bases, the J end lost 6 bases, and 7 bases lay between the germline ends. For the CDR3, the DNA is TGTGCCTGGGGTCGGGATGGCTACACCTTC. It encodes CAWGRDGYTF.

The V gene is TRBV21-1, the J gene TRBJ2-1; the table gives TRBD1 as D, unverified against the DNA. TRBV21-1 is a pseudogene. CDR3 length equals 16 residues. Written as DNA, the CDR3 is TGTGCCAGCAGCAAAGCTTCAGGGATGACAAACAATGAGCAGTTCTTC. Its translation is CASSKASGMTNNEQFF.

The CDR3 sequence: CASSALGTGSYYGYTF. The CDR3 DNA sequence: TGTGCCAGCAGCGCACTAGGGACAGGGAGTTACTATGGCTACACCTTC. This chain connects TRBV7-9 to TRBJ1-2, with TRBD1 identical over 9 bases. Losses at the gene ends were 5 bases for V and 3 bases for J; bases not matched to a gene: 10. CDR1 and CDR2 (germline): SEHNR, FQNEAQ (reference sequence). The CDR3 contains 16 residues. Filled out from reference TRBV7-9 and TRBJ1-2, the complete variable domain reads DTGVSQNPRHKITKRGQNVTFRCDPISEHNRLYWYRQTLGQGPEFLTYFQNEAQLEKSRLLSDRFSAERPKGSFSTLEIQRTEQGDSAMYLCASSALGTGSYYGYTFGSGTRLTVV.

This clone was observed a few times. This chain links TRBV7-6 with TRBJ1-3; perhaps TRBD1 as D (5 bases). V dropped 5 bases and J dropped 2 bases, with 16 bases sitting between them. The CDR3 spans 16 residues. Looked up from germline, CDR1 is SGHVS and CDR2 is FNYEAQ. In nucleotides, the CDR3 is TGTGCCAGCAGCCCCGGCGGGGGGGAGCCTGGAAACACCATATATTTT. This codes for CASSPGGGEPGNTIYF.

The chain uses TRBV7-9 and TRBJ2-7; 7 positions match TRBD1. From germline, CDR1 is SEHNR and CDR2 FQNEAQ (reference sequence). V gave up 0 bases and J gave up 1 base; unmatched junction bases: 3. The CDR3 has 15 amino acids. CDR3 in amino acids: CASSLAPDRSYEQYF. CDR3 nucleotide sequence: TGTGCCAGCAGCTTAGCTCCGGACAGGTCCTACGAGCAGTACTTC. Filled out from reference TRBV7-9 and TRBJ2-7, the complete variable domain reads DTGVSQNPRHKITKRGQNVTFRCDPISEHNRLYWYRQTLGQGPEFLTYFQNEAQLEKSRLLSDRFSAERPKGSFSTLEIQRTEQGDSAMYLCASSLAPDRSYEQYFGPGTRLTVT.

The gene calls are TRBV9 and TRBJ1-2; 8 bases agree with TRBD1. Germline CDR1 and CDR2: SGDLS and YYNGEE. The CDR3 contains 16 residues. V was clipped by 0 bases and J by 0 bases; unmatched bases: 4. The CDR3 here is CASSVAQGGANYGYTF. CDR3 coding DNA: TGTGCCAGCAGCGTAGCACAGGGGGGAGCTAACTATGGCTACACCTTC.

The CDR3 DNA reads as TGTGCCAGCAGCACCCCGGGGACTAGCACAGATACGCAGTATTTT. As protein: CASSTPGTSTDTQYF. The chain uses TRBV7-2 and TRBJ2-3, with D tentatively TRBD2 (6 bases). This CDR3 has 15 amino acids. With 5 bases removed from V and 0 bases from J, the gap between germline ends came to 12 bases. The germline CDR1 and CDR2 sequences are SGHTA and FQGNSA.

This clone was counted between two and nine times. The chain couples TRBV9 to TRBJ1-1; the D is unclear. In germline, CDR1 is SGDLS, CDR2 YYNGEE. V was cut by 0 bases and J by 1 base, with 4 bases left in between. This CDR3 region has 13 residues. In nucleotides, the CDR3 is TGTGCCAGCAGCGTAGACAGGAACACTGAAGCTTTCTTT. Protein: CASSVDRNTEAFF.